This TCR beta chain is from a study of beta chain features in type 1 diabetes. Note on this clone: Its antigen is not identified.

All of the isolated RNA was reverse transcribed, so expressed TCRB transcripts were sequenced. Average reads for naive, central memory and regulatory T cell samples were several million. TCRdb keeps only in-frame clones here, not all; method: immunoSEQ multiplex PCR. The sample contains 640,000 or so clones, around 15% of which appear only once. Trimming took 7 bases from V and 0 from J; bases not matched to a gene: 12. In germline, CDR1 is SQVTM, CDR2 ANQGSEA. The CDR3 has 17 residues. Study-level results: A moderate, significant TCRB CDR3 shortening appeared in type 1 diabetes across four CD4+ subsets.

The genes are TRBV29-1 and TRBJ2-3; 11 positions agree with TRBD2. This receptor was obtained from a man aged 18-30 years with type 1 diabetes. The sample taken for sequencing was naive CD4+ T cells from blood. The CDR3 DNA sequence: TGCAGCGCCGTACCGGGACTAGCGGCCTTTAGCACAGATACGCAGTATTTT. It is translated as CSAVPGLAAFSTDTQYF.